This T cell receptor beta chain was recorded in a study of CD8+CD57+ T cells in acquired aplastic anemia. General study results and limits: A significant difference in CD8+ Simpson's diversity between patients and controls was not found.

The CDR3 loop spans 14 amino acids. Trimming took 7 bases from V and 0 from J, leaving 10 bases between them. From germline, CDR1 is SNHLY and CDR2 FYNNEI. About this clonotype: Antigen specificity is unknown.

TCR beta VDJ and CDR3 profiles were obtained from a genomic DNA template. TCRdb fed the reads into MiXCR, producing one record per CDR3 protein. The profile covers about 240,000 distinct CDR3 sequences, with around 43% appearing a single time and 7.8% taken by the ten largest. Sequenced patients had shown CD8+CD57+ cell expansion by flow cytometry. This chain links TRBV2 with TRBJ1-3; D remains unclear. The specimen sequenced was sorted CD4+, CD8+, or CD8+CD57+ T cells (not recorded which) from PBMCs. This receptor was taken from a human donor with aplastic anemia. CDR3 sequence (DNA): TGTGCCAGCAATGGCGGTCGCTCTGGAAACACCATATATTTT. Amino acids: CASNGGRSGNTIYF. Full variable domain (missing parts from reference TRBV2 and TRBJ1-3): EPEVTQTPSHQVTQMGQEVILRCVPISNHLYFYWYRQILGQKVEFLVSFYNNEISEKSEIFDDQFSVERPDGSNFTLKIRSTKLEDSAMYFCASNGGRSGNTIYFGEGSWLTVV.